Detailed here is one T cell receptor beta chain. The antigen is unknown. This entry is derived from a study of CD8+ T cells in alopecia areata. Study conclusions and caveats: Affected lesional scalp, above all in alopecia totalis/universalis, was more clonal than normal scalp. Normal skin's resident alphabeta T cells are sequenced alongside lesional scalp T cells.

Germline V CDR1 and CDR2: GTSNPN, SVGIG (reference sequence). The CDR3 is made up of 12 amino acids. V gave up 2 bases and J gave up 9 bases, with 11 bases separating them. Extracted RNA was reverse transcribed, and the resulting cDNA served as sequencing template. The assay was immunoSEQ multiplex PCR, and TCRdb's table has in-frame clones only and misses some. In the table there are 150,000 to 200,000 clones, approximately 60% of which are singletons. The chain uses TRBV30 and TRBJ2-1; no reliable D call. The clonotype comes from a human donor in good health. Sequenced: CD4+ T cells sorted from blood. The CDR3 sequence is CAWSLGGGEQFF. DNA of the CDR3: TGTGCCTGGAGTCTGGGTGGCGGTGAGCAGTTCTTC.